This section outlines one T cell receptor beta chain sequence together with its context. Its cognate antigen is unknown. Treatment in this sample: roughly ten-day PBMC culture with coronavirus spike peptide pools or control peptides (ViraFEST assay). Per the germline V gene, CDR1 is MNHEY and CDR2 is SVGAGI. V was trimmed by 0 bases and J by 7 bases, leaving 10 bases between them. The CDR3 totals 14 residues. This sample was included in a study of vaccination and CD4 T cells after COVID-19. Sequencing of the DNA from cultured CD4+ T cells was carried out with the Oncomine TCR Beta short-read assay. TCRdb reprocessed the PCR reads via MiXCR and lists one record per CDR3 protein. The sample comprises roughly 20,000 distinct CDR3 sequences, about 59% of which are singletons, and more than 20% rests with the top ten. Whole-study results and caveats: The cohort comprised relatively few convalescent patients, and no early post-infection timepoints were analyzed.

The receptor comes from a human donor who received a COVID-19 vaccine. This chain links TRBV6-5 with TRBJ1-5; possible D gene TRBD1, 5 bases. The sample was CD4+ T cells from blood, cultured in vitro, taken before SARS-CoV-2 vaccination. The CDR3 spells CASSYSAGFQPQHF. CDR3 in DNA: TGTGCCAGCAGTTACTCTGCAGGGTTCCAGCCCCAGCATTTT.